The sequence of this TCR beta chain was determined in a study of early T cells in non-severe SARS-CoV-2 infection (TCRdb year 2021). Regarding the complete study: TCR sequencing used bulk RNA from unsorted whole blood, so alpha and beta chains could not be paired.

The CDR3 runs 13 amino acids, cysteine and phenylalanine included. Just CDR3 DNA is preserved here, 39 bases in frame from base 1. Germline trimming: 8 bases from V, 3 bases from J; junction bases outside gene matches: 4. What the work shows at the level of the full study, not this receptor alone: VDJdb matching was skewed toward anti-spike CD8 responses and likely underestimated virus-specific expansions by missing private and CD4 specificities.

Library generation was performed with 5' RACE. The run used a NextSeq 500. Unique molecular identifiers were attached to individual cDNA molecules in the TCR library protocol so that sequencing error and PCR bias could be corrected. Sequencing covered both TCR alpha and beta chains, and within each sample the abundances of alpha and beta sequences were tightly co-correlated. The source study handled its data this way. Decombinator V4 was used to annotate TCR sequences for V gene, J gene and CDR3. Expanded TCRs were defined as changing significantly between any two time points under a Poisson model with p below 0.0001. Abundances of TCRs were expressed as counts per million after normalisation to the total number of TCRs sequenced in each sample. TRAV1-2 paired with TRAJ12, TRAJ20 or TRAJ33 defined MAIT TCRs, while TRAV10 paired with TRAJ18 defined iNKT TCRs. A search of VDJdb, accessed on 1 November 2021, was run for TCRs annotated to CMV, EBV and SARS-CoV-2, with TCRs annotated for multiple antigens excluded. TCRdb passed the public sequencing reads through fastp at Q25 and MiXCR, retaining productive beta sequences. Each entry merges the rows of one CDR3 protein and shows their most common DNA and genes. The V and J calls shown here were made by TCRdb, not taken from the authors' results. The sample contains 85,000 to 100,000 distinct CDR3 sequences, around 16% of them found a single time. The ten top clones hold 1.3% of the sample.

This clonotype showed up just a few times. Its antigen is not yet known. It has no much larger one-base neighbor in the sample; base qualities were not kept. Set within a cohort of healthcare workers in London, UK, this nested case-control study involved weekly PCR testing of nasopharyngeal swabs along with blood sampling. Between 23 and 31 March 2020, the week of the UK lockdown, healthcare workers were enrolled and then followed up weekly for as long as 16 weeks. The receptor comes from an adult who was a healthcare worker with PCR-confirmed SARS-CoV-2 infection or an uninfected control (not recorded which). The V and J segments used are TRBV12-3 or TRBV12-4 and TRBJ1-1, with 9 central nucleotides matching TRBD1. Sequencing was carried out using whole blood. The base sequence is TGTGCCAGCCGGGACAGGGTCGACACTGAAGCTTTCTTT. This yields the protein CASRDRVDTEAFF.